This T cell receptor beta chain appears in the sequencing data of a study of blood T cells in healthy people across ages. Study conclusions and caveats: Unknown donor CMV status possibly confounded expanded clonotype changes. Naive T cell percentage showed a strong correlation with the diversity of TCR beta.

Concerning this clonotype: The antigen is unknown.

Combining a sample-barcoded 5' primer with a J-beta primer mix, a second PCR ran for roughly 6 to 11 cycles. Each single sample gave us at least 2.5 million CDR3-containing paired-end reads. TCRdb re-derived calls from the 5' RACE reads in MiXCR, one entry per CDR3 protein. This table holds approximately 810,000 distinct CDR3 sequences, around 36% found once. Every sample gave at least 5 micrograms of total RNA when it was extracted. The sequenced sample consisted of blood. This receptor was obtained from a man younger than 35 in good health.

This chain's CDR3 is CSVESFTPGLADHYEQYF. CDR3 DNA sequence: TGCAGCGTTGAATCATTTACCCCCGGACTAGCGGACCACTACGAGCAGTACTTC. This sequence joins TRBV29-1 and TRBJ2-7; 10 bases map to TRBD2. V lost 2 bases and J lost 3; bases outside the gene matches: 16. The CDR3 is made up of 18 amino acids. Looked up from germline, CDR1 is SQVTM and CDR2 is ANQGSEA.